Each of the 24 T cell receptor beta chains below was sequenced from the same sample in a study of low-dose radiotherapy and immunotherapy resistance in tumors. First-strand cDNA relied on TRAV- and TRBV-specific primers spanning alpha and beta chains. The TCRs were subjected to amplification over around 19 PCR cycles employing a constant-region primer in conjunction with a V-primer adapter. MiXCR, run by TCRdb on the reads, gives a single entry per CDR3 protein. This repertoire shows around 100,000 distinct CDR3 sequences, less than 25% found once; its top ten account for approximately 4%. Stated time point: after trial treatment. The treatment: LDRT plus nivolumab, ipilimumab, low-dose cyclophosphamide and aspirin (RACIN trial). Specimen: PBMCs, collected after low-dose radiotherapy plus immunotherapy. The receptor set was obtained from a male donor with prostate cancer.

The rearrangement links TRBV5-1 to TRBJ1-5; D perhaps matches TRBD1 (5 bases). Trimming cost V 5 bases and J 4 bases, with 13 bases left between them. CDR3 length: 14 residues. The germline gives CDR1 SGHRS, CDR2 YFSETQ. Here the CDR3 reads CASSPGSGNQPQHF. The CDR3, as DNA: TGCGCCAGCAGTCCAGGGTCGGGGAATCAGCCCCAGCATTTT.

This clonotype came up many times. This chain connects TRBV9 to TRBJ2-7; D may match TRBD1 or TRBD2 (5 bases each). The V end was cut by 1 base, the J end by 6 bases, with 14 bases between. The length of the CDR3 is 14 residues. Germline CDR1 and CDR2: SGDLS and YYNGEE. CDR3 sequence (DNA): TGTGCCAGCAGCGTAAGGTTCGAGGGGAGCGAGCAGTACTTC. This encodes CASSVRFEGSEQYF.

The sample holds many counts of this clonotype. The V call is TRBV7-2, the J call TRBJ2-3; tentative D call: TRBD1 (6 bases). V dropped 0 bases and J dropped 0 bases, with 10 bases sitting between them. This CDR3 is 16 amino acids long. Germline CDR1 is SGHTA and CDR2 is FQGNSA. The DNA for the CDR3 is TGTGCCAGCAGCTTAGCTAGGACAGTGAGCACAGATACGCAGTATTTT. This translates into CASSLARTVSTDTQYF.

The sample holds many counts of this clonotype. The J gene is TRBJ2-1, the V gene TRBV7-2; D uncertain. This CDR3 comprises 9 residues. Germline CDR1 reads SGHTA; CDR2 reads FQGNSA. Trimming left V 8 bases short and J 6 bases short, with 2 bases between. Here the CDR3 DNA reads TGTGCCAGCCCCAATGAGCAGTTCTTC. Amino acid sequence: CASPNEQFF.

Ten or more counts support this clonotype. CDR3 DNA: TGTGCCAGCAGTTCTTTTGGGCGGGATACGCAGTATTTT. Residues: CASSSFGRDTQYF. The chain couples TRBV28 to TRBJ2-3; D gene ambiguous. Per germline, CDR1 MDHEN and CDR2 SYDVKM. V was cut by 4 bases and J by 6 bases, with 11 bases left in between. This CDR3 is built from 13 residues.

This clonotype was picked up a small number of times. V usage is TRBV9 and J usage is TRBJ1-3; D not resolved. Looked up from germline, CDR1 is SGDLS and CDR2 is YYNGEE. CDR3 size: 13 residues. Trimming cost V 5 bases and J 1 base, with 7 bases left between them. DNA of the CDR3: TGTGCCAGCAGGCGGAGTTCTGGAAACACCATATATTTT. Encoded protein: CASRRSSGNTIYF.

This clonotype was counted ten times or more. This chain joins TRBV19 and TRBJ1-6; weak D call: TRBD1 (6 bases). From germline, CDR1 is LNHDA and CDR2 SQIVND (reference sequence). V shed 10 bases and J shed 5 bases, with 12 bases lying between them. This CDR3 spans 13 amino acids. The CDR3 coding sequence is TGTGCCACCCGGAGGACAGATAATTCACCCCTCCACTTT. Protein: CATRRTDNSPLHF.

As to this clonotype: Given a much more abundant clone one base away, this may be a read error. For the CDR3, the DNA is TGTGCCAGCAGCTCGGGACTAGCGGGGGGACGGGAGACCCAGCACTTC. This encodes CASSSGLAGGRETQHF. V gene TRBV7-9 combines with J gene TRBJ2-5, with 15 bases aligning to TRBD2. The germline CDR1 and CDR2 sequences are SEHNR and FQNEAQ (reference sequence). The CDR3 sequence is 16 residues long.

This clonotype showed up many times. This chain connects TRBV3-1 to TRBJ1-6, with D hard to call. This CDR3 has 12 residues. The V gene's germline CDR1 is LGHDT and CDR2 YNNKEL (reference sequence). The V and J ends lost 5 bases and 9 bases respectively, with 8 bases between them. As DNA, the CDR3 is TGTGCCAGCAGCGAGGACCTTTCACCCCTCCACTTT. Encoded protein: CASSEDLSPLHF.

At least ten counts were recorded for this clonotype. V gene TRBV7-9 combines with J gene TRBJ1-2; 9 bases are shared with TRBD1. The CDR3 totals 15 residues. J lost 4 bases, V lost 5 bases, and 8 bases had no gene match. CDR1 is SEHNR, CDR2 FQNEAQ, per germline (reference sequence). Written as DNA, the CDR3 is TGTGCCAGCAGCGGGGGGACAGGGAGGTTCTATGGCTACACCTTC. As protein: CASSGGTGRFYGYTF. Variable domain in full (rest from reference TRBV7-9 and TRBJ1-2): DTGVSQNPRHKITKRGQNVTFRCDPISEHNRLYWYRQTLGQGPEFLTYFQNEAQLEKSRLLSDRFSAERPKGSFSTLEIQRTEQGDSAMYLCASSGGTGRFYGYTFGSGTRLTVV.

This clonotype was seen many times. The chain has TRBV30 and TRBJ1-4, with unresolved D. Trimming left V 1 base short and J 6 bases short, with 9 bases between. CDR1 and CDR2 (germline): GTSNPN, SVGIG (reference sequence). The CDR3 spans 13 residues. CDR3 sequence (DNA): TGTGCCTGGAGTGGGGTCGAGGATGAAAAACTGTTTTTT. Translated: CAWSGVEDEKLFF. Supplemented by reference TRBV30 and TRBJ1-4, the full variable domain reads SQTIHQWPATLVQPVGSPLSLECTVEGTSNPNLYWYRQAAGRGLQLLFYSVGIGQISSEVPQNLSASRPQDRQFILSSKKLLLSDSGFYLCAWSGVEDEKLFFGSGTQLSVL.

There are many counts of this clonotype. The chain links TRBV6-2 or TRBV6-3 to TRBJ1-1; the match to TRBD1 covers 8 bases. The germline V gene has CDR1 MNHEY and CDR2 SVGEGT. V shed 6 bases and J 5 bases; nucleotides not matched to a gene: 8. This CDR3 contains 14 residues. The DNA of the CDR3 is TGTGCCAGCAGCGAAAGACAGGGGCTGACTGAAGCTTTCTTT. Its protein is CASSERQGLTEAFF.

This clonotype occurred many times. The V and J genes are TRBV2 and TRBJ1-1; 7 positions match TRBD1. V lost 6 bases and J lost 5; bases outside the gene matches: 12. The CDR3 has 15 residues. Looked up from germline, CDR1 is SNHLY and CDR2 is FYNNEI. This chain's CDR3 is CASRKDRAGVTEAFF. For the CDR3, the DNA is TGTGCCAGCAGAAAAGACAGGGCCGGGGTTACTGAAGCTTTCTTT.

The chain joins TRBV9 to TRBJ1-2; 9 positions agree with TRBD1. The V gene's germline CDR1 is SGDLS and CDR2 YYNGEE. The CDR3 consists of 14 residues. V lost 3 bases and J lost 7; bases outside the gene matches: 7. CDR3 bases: TGTGCCAGCAGCGCCACGGGACAGGGTCTTGGCTACACCTTC. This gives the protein CASSATGQGLGYTF.

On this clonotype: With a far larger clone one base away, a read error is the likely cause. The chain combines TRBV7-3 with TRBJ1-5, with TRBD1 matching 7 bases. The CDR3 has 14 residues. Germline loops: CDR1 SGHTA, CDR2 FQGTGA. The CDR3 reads CASSQAGGDQLQHF. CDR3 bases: TGTGCCAGCAGCCAAGCAGGGGGGGACCAGCTCCAGCATTTT. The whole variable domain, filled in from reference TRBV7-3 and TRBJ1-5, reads GAGVSQTPSNKVTEKGKYVELRCDPISGHTALYWYRQSLGQGPEFLIYFQGTGAADDSGLPNDRFFAVRPEGSVSTLKIQRTERGDSAVYLCASSQAGGDQLQHFGDGTRLSIL.

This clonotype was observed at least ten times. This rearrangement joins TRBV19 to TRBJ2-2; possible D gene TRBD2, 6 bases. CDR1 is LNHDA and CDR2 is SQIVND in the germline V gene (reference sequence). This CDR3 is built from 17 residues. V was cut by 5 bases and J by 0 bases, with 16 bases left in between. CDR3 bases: TGTGCCAGTAGTGCGCCCACAGCGGGCGCGAACACCGGGGAGCTGTTTTTT. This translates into CASSAPTAGANTGELFF. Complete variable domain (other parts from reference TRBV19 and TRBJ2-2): DGGITQSPKYLFRKEGQNVTLSCEQNLNHDAMYWYRQDPGQGLRLIYYSQIVNDFQKGDIAEGYSVSREKKESFPLTVTSAQKNPTAFYLCASSAPTAGANTGELFFGEGSRLTVL.

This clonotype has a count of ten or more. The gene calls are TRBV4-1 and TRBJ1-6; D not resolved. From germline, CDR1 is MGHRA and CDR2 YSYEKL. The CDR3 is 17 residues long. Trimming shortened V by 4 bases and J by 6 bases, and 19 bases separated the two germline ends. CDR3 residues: CASSPGRPVRINSPLHF. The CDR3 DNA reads TGCGCCAGCAGCCCCGGGCGTCCGGTCCGAATTAATTCACCCCTCCACTTT.

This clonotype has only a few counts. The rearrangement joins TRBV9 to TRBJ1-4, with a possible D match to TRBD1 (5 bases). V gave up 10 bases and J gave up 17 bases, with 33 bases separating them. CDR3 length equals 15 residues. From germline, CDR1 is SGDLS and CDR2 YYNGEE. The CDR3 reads CAGGGPRRLLFFFFF. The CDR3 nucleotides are TGTGCCGGGGGGGGTCCTCGCCGATTACTGTTTTTTTTTTTTTTT.

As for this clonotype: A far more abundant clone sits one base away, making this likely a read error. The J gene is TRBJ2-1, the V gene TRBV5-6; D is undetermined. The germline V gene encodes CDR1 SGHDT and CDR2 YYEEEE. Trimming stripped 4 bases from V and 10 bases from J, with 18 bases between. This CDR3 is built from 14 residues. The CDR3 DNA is TGTGCCAGCAGCCCACCTCAAGACCGTGGCGAGCAGTTCTTC. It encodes CASSPPQDRGEQFF.

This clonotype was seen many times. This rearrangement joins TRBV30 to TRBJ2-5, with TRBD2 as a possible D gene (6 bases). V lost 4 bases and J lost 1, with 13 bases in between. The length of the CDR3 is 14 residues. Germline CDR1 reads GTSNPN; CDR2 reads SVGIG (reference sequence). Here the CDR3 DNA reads TGTGCCTGGAATATCTGGGGGGTCCAAGAGACCCAGTACTTC. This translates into CAWNIWGVQETQYF.

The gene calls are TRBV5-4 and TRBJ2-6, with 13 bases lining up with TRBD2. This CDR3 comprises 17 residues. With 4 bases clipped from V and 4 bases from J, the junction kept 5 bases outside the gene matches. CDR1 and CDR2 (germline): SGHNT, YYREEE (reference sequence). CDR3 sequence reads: CASSTGLAGAGANVLTF. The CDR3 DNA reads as TGTGCCAGCAGCACCGGACTAGCGGGGGCAGGGGCCAACGTCCTGACTTTC.

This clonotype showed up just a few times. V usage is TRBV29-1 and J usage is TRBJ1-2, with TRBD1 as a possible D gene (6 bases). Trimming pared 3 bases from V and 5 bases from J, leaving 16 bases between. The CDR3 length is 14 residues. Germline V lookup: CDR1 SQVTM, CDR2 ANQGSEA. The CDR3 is CSVDRGGGNYGYTF. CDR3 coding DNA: TGCAGCGTTGACCGTGGAGGGGGGAATTATGGCTACACCTTC.

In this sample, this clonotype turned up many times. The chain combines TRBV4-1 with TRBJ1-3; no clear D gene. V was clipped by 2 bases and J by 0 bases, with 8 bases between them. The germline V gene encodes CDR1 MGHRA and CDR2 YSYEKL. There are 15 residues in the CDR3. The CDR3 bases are TGCGCCAGCAGCCAACCAACAAACTCTGGAAACACCATATATTTT. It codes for CASSQPTNSGNTIYF.

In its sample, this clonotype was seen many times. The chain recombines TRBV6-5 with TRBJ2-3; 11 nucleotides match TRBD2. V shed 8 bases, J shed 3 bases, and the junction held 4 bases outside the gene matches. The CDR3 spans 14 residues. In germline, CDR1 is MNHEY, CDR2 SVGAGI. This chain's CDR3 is CASWGTSGTDTQYF. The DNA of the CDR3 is TGTGCCAGCTGGGGGACTAGCGGTACAGATACGCAGTATTTT.